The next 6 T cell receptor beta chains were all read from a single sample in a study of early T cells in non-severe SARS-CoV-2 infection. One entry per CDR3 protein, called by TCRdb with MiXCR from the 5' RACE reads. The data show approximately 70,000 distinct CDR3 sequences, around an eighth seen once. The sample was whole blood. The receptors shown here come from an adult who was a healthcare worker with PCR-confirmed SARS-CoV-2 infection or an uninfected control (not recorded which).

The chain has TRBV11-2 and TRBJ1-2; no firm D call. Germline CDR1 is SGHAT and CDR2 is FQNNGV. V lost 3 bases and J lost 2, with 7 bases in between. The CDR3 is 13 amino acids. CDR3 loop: CASSFTRNYGYTF. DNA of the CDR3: TGTGCCAGCAGCTTCACCAGAAACTATGGCTACACCTTC.

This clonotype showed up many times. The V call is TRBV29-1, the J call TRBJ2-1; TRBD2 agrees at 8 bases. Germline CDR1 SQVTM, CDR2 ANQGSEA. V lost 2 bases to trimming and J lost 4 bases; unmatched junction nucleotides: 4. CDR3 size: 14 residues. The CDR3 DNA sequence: TGCAGCGTTGAATTGCGGGAGGATTACAATGAGCAGTTCTTC. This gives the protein CSVELREDYNEQFF.

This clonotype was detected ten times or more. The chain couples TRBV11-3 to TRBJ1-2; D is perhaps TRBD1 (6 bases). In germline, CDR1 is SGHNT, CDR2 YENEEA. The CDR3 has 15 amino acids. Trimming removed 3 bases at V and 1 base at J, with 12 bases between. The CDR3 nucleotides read TGTGCCAGCAGCTTCGCGCAGGGGCGTAACTATGGCTACACCTTC. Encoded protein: CASSFAQGRNYGYTF.

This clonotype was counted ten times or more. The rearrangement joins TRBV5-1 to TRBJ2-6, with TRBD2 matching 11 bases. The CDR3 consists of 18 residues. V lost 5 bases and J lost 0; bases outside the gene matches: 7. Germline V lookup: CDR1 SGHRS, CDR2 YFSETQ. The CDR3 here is CASRPTSGEFSGANVLTF. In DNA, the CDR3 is TGCGCCAGCAGGCCGACTAGCGGGGAATTCTCTGGGGCCAACGTCCTGACTTTC. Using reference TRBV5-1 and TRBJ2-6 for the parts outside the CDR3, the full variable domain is KAGVTQTPRYLIKTRGQQVTLSCSPISGHRSVSWYQQTPGQGLQFLFEYFSETQRNKGNFPGRFSGRQFSNSRSEMNVSTLELGDSALYLCASRPTSGEFSGANVLTFGAGSRLTVL.

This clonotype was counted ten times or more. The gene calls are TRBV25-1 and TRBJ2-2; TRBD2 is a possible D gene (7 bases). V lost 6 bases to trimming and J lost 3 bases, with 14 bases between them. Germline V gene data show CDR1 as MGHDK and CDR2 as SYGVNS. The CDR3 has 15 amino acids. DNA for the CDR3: TGTGCCAGCAGGGCGGGGGCAGGGGACACCGGGGAGCTGTTTTTT. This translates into CASRAGAGDTGELFF.

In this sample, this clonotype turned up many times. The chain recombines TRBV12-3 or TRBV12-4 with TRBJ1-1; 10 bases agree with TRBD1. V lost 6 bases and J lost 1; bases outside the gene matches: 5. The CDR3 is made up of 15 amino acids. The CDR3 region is CASSKDRGSNTEAFF. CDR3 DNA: TGTGCCAGCAGCAAGGACAGGGGGTCGAACACTGAAGCTTTCTTT.